A single TCR beta chain is shown here with its context. This sample stems from a study of blood T cell repertoires in COVID-19. Study-wide context: The United States, Italy and Spain were the sources of the acute and convalescent COVID-19 samples. The analysed material was cDNA or gDNA that came from T cells, B-cell-depleted T cells, or PBMCs.

Under the authors' procedure: Estimation of nucleated cell counts was performed using reference gene primer amplification. Repertoires were generated with immunoSEQ multiplex PCR, while TCRdb's copy carries only in-frame clones and drops some. D and trimming were read from the DNA, whereas the V and J calls and clone size are those reported in that table. The sample holds 100,000 to 120,000 clones; about 83% are singletons and the top ten take 4% to 4.5%. This CDR3 has 14 residues. V was pared by 3 bases and J by 7 bases, with 13 bases between. Germline loops: CDR1 DFQATT, CDR2 SNEGSKA (reference sequence).

The chain carries TRBV20-1 and TRBJ1-6; no definite D call. The sequence came from a woman aged 70-85 years with acute or convalescent COVID-19. The specimen sequenced was peripheral blood. In nucleotides, the CDR3 is TGCAGTGCTAGTGACCAGGTTAAAAATTCACCCCTCCACTTT. Amino acids: CSASDQVKNSPLHF.